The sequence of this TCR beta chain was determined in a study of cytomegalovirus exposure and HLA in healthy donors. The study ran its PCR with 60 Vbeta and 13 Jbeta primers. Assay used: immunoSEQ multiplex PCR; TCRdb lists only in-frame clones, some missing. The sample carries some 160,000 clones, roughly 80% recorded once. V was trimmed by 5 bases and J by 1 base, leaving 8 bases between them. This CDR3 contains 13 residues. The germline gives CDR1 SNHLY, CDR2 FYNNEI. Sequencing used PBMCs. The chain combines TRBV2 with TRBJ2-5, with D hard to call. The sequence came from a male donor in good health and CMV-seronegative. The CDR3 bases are TGTGCCAGCAGTCCTGGCTCCCAAGAGACCCAGTACTTC. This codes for CASSPGSQETQYF.